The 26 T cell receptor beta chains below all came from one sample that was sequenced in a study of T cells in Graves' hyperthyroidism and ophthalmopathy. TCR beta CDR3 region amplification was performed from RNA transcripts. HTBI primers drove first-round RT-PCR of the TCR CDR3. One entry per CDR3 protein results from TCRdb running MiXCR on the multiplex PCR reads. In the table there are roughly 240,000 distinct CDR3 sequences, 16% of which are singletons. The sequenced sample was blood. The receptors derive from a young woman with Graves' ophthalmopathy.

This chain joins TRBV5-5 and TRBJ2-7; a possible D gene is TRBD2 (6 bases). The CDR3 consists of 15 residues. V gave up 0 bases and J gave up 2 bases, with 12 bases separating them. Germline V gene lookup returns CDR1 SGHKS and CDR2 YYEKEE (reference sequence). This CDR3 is CASSLDGSGPYEQYF. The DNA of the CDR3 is TGTGCCAGCAGCTTGGATGGTAGCGGCCCCTACGAGCAGTACTTC.

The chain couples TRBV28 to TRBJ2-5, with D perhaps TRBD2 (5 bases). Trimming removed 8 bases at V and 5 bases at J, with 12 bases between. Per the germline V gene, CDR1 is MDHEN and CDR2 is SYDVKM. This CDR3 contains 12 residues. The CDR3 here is CASRGAVETQYF. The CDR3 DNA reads TGTGCCAGCCGAGGAGCGGTTGAGACCCAGTACTTC.

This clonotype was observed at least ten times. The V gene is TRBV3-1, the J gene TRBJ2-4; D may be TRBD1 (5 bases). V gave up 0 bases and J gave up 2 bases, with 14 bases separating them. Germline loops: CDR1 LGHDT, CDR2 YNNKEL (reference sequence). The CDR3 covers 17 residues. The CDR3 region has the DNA TGTGCCAGCAGCCAAGATTGGGGCAGTGGACCCAAAAACATTCAGTACTTC. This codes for CASSQDWGSGPKNIQYF. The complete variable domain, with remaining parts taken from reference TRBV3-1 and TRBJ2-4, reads DTAVSQTPKYLVTQMGNDKSIKCEQNLGHDTMYWYKQDSKKFLKIMFSYNNKELIINETVPNRFSPKSPDKAHLNLHINSLELGDSAVYFCASSQDWGSGPKNIQYFGAGTRLSVL.

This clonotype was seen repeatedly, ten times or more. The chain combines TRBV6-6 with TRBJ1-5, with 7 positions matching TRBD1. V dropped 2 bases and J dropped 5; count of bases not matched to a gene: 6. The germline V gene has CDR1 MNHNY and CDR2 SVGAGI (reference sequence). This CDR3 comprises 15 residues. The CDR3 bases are TGTGCCAGCAGTTACCGCCGACAGGGCCATCAGCCCCAGCATTTT. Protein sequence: CASSYRRQGHQPQHF.

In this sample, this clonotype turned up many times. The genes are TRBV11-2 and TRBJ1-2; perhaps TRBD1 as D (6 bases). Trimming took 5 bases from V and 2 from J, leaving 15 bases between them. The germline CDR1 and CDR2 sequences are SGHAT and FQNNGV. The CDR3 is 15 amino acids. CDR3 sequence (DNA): TGTGCCAGCAGCCTAAATCCAACAGGGAACTATGGCTACACCTTC. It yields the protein CASSLNPTGNYGYTF.

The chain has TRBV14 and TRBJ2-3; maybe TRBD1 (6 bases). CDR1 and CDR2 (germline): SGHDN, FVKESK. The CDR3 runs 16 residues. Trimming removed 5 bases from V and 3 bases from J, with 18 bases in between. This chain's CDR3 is CASSLMTGWGTDTQYF. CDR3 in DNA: TGTGCCAGCAGCTTAATGACAGGTTGGGGGACAGATACGCAGTATTTT. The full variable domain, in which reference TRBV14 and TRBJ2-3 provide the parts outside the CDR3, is EAGVTQFPSHSVIEKGQTVTLRCDPISGHDNLYWYRRVMGKEIKFLLHFVKESKQDESGMPNNRFLAERTGGTYSTLKVQPAELEDSGVYFCASSLMTGWGTDTQYFGPGTRLTVL.

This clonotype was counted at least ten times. CDR3 loop: CASIFSGRANTGELFF. The CDR3 nucleotides are TGTGCCAGCATCTTTAGCGGGAGGGCCAACACCGGGGAGCTGTTTTTT. The chain recombines TRBV6-1 with TRBJ2-2; 11 bases align to TRBD2. The CDR3 sequence is 16 residues long. Germline CDR1 and CDR2: MNHNS and SASEGT. The ends lost 7 bases at V and 2 bases at J; junction bases unmatched: 6.

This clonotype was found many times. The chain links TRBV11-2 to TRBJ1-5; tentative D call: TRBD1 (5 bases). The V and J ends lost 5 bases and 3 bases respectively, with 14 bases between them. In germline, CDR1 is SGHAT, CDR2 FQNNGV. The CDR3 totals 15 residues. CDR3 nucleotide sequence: TGTGCCAGCAGCCTCGGGACCTGGGACAATCAGCCCCAGCATTTT. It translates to CASSLGTWDNQPQHF.

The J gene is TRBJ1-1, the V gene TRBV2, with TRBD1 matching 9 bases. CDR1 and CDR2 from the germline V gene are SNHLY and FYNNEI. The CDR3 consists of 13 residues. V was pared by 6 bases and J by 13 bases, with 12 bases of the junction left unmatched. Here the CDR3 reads CASRTGGSSGVFF. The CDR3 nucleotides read TGTGCCAGCAGGACAGGGGGATCATCCGGCGTTTTCTTT.

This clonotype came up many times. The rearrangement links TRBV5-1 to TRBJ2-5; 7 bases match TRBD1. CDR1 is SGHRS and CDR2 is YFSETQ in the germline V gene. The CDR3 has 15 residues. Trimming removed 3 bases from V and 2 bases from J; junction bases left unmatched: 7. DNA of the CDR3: TGCGCCAGCAGCTCCCTACCGGGACAGCAAGAGACCCAGTACTTC. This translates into CASSSLPGQQETQYF.

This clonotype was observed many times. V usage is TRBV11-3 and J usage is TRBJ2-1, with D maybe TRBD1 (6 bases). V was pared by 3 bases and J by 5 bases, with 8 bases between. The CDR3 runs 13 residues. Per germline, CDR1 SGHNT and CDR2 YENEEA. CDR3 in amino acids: CASSLGADNEQFF. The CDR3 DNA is TGTGCCAGCAGCTTGGGGGCGGACAATGAGCAGTTCTTC.

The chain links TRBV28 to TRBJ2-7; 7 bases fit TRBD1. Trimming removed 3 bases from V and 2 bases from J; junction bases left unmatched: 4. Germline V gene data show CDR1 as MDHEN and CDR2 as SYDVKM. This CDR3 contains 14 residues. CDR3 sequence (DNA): TGTGCCAGCAGTTTGGGACAGAGACCCTACGAGCAGTACTTC. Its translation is CASSLGQRPYEQYF. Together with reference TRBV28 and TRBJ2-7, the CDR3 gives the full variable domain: DVKVTQSSRYLVKRTGEKVFLECVQDMDHENMFWYRQDPGLGLRLIYFSYDVKMKEKGDIPEGYSVSREKKERFSLILESASTNQTSMYLCASSLGQRPYEQYFGPGTRLTVT.

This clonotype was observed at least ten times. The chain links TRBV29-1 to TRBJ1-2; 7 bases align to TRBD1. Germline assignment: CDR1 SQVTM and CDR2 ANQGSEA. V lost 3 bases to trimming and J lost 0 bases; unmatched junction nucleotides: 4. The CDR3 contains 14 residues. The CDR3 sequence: CSVEDRSTNYGYTF. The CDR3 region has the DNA TGCAGCGTTGAGGACAGGAGCACTAACTATGGCTACACCTTC. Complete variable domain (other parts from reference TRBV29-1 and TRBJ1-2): SAVISQKPSRDICQRGTSLTIQCQVDSQVTMMFWYRQQPGQSLTLIATANQGSEATYESGFVIDKFPISRPNLTFSTLTVSNMSPEDSSIYLCSVEDRSTNYGYTFGSGTRLTVV.

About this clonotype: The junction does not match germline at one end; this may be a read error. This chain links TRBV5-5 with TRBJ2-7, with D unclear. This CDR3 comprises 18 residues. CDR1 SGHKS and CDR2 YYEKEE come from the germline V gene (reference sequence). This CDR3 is CASSQDSPLTLGNYEQYF. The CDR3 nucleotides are TGCGCCAGCAGCCAAGACTCCCCCCTGACTCTGGGGAACTACGAGCAGTACTTC.

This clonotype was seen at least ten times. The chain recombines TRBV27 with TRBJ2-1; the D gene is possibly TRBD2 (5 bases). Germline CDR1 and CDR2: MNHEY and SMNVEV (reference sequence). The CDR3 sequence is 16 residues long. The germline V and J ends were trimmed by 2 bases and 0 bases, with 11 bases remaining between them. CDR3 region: CASSLASAASYNEQFF. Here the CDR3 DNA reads TGTGCCAGCAGTTTAGCCTCAGCGGCCTCCTACAATGAGCAGTTCTTC.

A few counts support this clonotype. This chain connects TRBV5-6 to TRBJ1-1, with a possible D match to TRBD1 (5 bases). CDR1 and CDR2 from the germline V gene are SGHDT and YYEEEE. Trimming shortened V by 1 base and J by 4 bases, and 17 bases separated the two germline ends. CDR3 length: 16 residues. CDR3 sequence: CASSLWAGGSSTEAFF. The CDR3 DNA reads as TGTGCCAGCAGCTTGTGGGCCGGGGGGAGTTCCACTGAAGCTTTCTTT.

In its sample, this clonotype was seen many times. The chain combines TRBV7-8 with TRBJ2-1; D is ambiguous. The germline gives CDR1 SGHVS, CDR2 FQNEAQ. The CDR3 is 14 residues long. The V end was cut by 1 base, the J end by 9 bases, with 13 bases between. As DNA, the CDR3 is TGTGCCAGCAGCTTAGGTCGGGTCGTGACTGAGCAGTTCTTC. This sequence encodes CASSLGRVVTEQFF. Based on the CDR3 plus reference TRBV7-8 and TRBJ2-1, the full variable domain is GAGVSQSPRYKVAKRGQDVALRCDPISGHVSLFWYQQALGQGPEFLTYFQNEAQLDKSGLPSDRFFAERPEGSVSTLKIQRTQQEDSAVYLCASSLGRVVTEQFFGPGTRLTVL.

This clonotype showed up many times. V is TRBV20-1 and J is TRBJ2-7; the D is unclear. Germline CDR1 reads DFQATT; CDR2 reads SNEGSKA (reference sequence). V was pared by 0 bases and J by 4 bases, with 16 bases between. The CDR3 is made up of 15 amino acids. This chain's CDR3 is CSARDLRTDLYEQYF. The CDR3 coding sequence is TGCAGTGCTAGAGATCTAAGGACCGACCTTTACGAGCAGTACTTC.

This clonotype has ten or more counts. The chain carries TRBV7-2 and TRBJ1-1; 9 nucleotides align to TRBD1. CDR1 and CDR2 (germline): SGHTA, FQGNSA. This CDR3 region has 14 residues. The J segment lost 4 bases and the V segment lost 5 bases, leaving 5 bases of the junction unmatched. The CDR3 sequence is CASSTKTGGTEAFF. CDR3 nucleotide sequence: TGTGCCAGCAGCACCAAGACAGGGGGCACTGAAGCTTTCTTT.

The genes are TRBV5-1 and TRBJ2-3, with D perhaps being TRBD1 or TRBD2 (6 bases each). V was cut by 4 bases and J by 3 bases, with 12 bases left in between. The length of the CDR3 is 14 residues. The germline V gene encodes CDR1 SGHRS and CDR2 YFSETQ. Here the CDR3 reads CASSNQGRTDTQYF. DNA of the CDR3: TGCGCCAGCAGCAACCAGGGGAGGACAGATACGCAGTATTTT.

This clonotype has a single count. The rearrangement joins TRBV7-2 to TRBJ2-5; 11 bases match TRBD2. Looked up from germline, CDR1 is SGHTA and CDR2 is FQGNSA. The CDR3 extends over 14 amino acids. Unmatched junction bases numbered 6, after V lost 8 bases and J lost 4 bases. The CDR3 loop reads CASLAGGRGETQYF. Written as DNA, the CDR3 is TGTGCCAGCCTAGCGGGAGGAAGGGGAGAGACCCAGTACTTC. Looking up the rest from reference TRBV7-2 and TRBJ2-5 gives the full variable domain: GAGVSQSPSNKVTEKGKDVELRCDPISGHTALYWYRQSLGQGLEFLIYFQGNSAPDKSGLPSDRFSAERTGGSVSTLTIQRTQQEDSAVYLCASLAGGRGETQYFGPGTRLLVL.

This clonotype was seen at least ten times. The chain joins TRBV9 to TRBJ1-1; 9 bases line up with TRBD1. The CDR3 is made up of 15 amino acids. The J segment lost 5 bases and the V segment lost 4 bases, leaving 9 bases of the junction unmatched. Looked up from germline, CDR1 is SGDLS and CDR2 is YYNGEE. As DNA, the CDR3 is TGTGCCAGCAGCCGCGTGGGGACAGGGTGGACTGAAGCTTTCTTT. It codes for CASSRVGTGWTEAFF.

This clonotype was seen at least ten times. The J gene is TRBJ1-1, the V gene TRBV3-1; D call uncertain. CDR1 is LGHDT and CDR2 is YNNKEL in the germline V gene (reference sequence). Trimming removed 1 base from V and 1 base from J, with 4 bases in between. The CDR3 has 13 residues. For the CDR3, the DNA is TGTGCCAGCAGCCAAGTACAGAACACTGAAGCTTTCTTT. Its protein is CASSQVQNTEAFF. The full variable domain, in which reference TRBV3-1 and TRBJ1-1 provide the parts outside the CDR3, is DTAVSQTPKYLVTQMGNDKSIKCEQNLGHDTMYWYKQDSKKFLKIMFSYNNKELIINETVPNRFSPKSPDKAHLNLHINSLELGDSAVYFCASSQVQNTEAFFGQGTRLTVV.

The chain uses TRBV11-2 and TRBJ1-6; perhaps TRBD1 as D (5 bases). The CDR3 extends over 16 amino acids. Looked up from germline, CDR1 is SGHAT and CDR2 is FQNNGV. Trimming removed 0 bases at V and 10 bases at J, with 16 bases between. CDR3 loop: CASSLDPETVGSPLHF. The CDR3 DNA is TGTGCCAGCAGCTTAGATCCGGAGACAGTTGGGTCACCCCTCCACTTT.

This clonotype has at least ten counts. DNA of the CDR3: TGTGCCAGCAGCTTAGCTCCGCAGGGGGCGGGCTATGGCTACACCTTC. Its translation is CASSLAPQGAGYGYTF. The chain carries TRBV7-9 and TRBJ1-2, with 8 bases aligning to TRBD1. There are 16 residues in the CDR3. V lost 0 bases, J lost 4 bases, and 7 bases stayed unmatched. The V gene's germline CDR1 is SEHNR and CDR2 FQNEAQ (reference sequence).

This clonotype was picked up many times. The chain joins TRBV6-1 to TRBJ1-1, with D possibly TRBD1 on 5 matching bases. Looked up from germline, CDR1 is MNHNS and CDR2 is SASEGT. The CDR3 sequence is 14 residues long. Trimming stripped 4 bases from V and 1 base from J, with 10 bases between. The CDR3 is CASSADRANTEAFF. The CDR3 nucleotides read TGTGCCAGCAGTGCAGACAGAGCGAACACTGAAGCTTTCTTT.